Below, 17 T cell receptor beta chains from the same sample are listed, as sequenced in a study of T cell changes during pregnancy in multiple sclerosis. Generated by immunoSEQ multiplex PCR, the TCRdb table keeps only in-frame clones and is missing some. The table lists around 99,000 clones, around 92% of them singletons. The input for sequencing was peripheral blood, taken in the first trimester of pregnancy. These receptors were taken from a female donor with multiple sclerosis, enrolled in a pregnancy study.

The V and J genes are TRBV19 and TRBJ1-1, with D unclear. The CDR3 contains 13 residues. Trimming took off 1 base at V and 1 base at J, with 4 bases between the two ends. Germline CDR1 reads LNHDA; CDR2 reads SQIVND (reference sequence). CDR3 nucleotides: TGTGCCAGTAGTATAGGCAGGAACACTGAAGCTTTCTTT. It encodes CASSIGRNTEAFF.

The rearrangement uses TRBV28 and TRBJ2-7, with 10 bases identical to TRBD2. Germline assignment: CDR1 MDHEN and CDR2 SYDVKM. CDR3 length: 14 amino acids. After removal of 9 bases from V and 5 bases from J, the junction contained 10 bases not matched to a gene. The chain's CDR3 is CASRSGRAIDEQYF. In DNA form, the CDR3 reads TGTGCCAGTAGAAGCGGGAGGGCCATCGACGAGCAGTACTTC.

The chain recombines TRBV11-2 with TRBJ2-7, with TRBD1 identical over 11 bases. The CDR3 runs 16 residues. V shed 5 bases and J 5 bases; nucleotides not matched to a gene: 11. Germline loops: CDR1 SGHAT, CDR2 FQNNGV. The CDR3 DNA follows: TGTGCCAGCAGCCCTCTGGGGGGGACAGGGGGGGACGAGCAGTACTTC. Translation: CASSPLGGTGGDEQYF. The whole variable domain, filled in from reference TRBV11-2 and TRBJ2-7, reads EAGVAQSPRYKIIEKRQSVAFWCNPISGHATLYWYQQILGQGPKLLIQFQNNGVVDDSQLPKDRFSAERLKGVDSTLKIQPAKLEDSAVYLCASSPLGGTGGDEQYFGPGTRLTVT.

This clone was seen a single time. The rearrangement uses TRBV5-4 and TRBJ2-5; 8 bases are a match to TRBD1. With 4 bases clipped from V and 5 bases from J, the junction kept 10 bases outside the gene matches. Germline values: CDR1 SGHNT, CDR2 YYREEE (reference sequence). The CDR3 contains 15 residues. This chain's CDR3 is CASSIKDRALETQYF. CDR3 DNA: TGTGCCAGCAGCATTAAGGACAGGGCGTTGGAGACCCAGTACTTC.

The genes are TRBV14 and TRBJ1-3; tentatively, D is TRBD1 (5 bases). CDR3 length: 18 amino acids. V lost 0 bases and J lost 4, with 19 bases in between. Germline V gene lookup returns CDR1 SGHDN and CDR2 FVKESK. CDR3 nucleotides: TGTGCCAGCAGCCAAGATATAAGGGGTGCTGCGAGCGGAAACACCATATATTTT. Translation gives CASSQDIRGAASGNTIYF.

The chain joins TRBV27 to TRBJ2-7, with D perhaps matching TRBD1 (6 bases). The CDR3 length is 13 residues. The V gene's germline CDR1 is MNHEY and CDR2 SMNVEV (reference sequence). The germline V and J ends were trimmed by 8 bases and 1 base, with 12 bases remaining between them. For the CDR3, the DNA is TGTGCCAGCGGACGGACAGCTTCCTACGAGCAGTACTTC. It encodes CASGRTASYEQYF.

The chain joins TRBV28 to TRBJ1-2; TRBD1 agrees at 7 bases. The CDR3 has 14 amino acids. The V gene end was trimmed by 3 bases and the J gene end by 4 bases; junction bases not matched to a gene: 5. The V gene's germline CDR1 is MDHEN and CDR2 SYDVKM. The CDR3 sequence is CASSFGGTAYGYTF. CDR3 sequence (DNA): TGTGCCAGCAGTTTCGGCGGGACAGCCTATGGCTACACCTTC.

V usage is TRBV18 and J usage is TRBJ2-5; D is unresolved. Trimming left V 6 bases short and J 4 bases short, with 9 bases between. This CDR3 is built from 12 residues. Germline assignment: CDR1 KGHSH and CDR2 LQKENI. The CDR3 DNA follows: TGTGCCAGCTCCCCATCGGGAGAGACCCAGTACTTC. Its protein is CASSPSGETQYF.

This chain joins TRBV2 and TRBJ1-2, with a possible D match to TRBD1 (6 bases). Germline V gene sequence: CDR1 SNHLY, CDR2 FYNNEI. Trimming took off 6 bases at V and 8 bases at J, with 13 bases between the two ends. CDR3 length: 12 amino acids. In nucleotides, the CDR3 is TGTGCCAGCAGAAGGGGGGGCGGAGGCTACACCTTC. It encodes CASRRGGGGYTF.

The gene calls are TRBV6-5 and TRBJ2-7, with TRBD2 matching 8 bases. The CDR3 covers 13 residues. The germline gives CDR1 MNHEY, CDR2 SVGAGI. Trimming removed 5 bases from V and 12 bases from J; junction bases left unmatched: 12. CDR3 in amino acids: CASSRGMRAGVYF. CDR3 nucleotide sequence: TGTGCCAGCAGTCGAGGGATGCGAGCGGGAGTGTACTTC.

The V and J genes are TRBV29-1 and TRBJ2-7; the match to TRBD2 covers 8 bases. The CDR3 contains 14 residues. Germline V gene lookup returns CDR1 SQVTM and CDR2 ANQGSEA. With 6 bases clipped from V and 4 bases from J, the junction kept 11 bases outside the gene matches. CDR3 sequence: CSVGGTSGDYEQYF. The CDR3 nucleotides are TGCAGCGTAGGGGGAACTAGCGGAGATTACGAGCAGTACTTC.

This chain joins TRBV19 and TRBJ2-1; 9 bases line up with TRBD1. The CDR3 runs 14 residues. Germline V gene data show CDR1 as LNHDA and CDR2 as SQIVND (reference sequence). V was clipped by 6 bases and J by 6 bases; unmatched bases: 6. The CDR3 DNA sequence: TGTGCCAGTAGACGGGACAGGGCCGGCAATGAGCAGTTCTTC. Its protein is CASRRDRAGNEQFF.

V gene TRBV11-2 combines with J gene TRBJ2-7, with D maybe TRBD2 (6 bases). This CDR3 contains 14 residues. Per germline, CDR1 SGHAT and CDR2 FQNNGV. V was pared by 1 base and J by 0 bases, with 7 bases between. Written as DNA, the CDR3 is TGTGCCAGCAGCTTAGGCGGGGCCTCCTACGAGCAGTACTTC. Translated, it gives CASSLGGASYEQYF.

V and J are TRBV7-9 and TRBJ1-2, with 11 bases matching TRBD1. V shed 5 bases and J 0 bases; nucleotides not matched to a gene: 8. In germline, CDR1 is SEHNR, CDR2 FQNEAQ (reference sequence). The CDR3 loop spans 17 amino acids. The CDR3 loop reads CASSPGQGAPTNYGYTF. The CDR3 DNA is TGTGCCAGCAGCCCAGGACAGGGGGCACCTACTAACTATGGCTACACCTTC. The variable domain in full, completed from reference TRBV7-9 and TRBJ1-2, reads DTGVSQNPRHKITKRGQNVTFRCDPISEHNRLYWYRQTLGQGPEFLTYFQNEAQLEKSRLLSDRFSAERPKGSFSTLEIQRTEQGDSAMYLCASSPGQGAPTNYGYTFGSGTRLTVV.

The J gene is TRBJ1-1, the V gene TRBV6-1; D might be TRBD1 (6 bases). Trimming removed 7 bases at V and 5 bases at J, with 14 bases between. The CDR3 loop spans 13 amino acids. Germline V gene data show CDR1 as MNHNS and CDR2 as SASEGT. CDR3 sequence reads: CASTERGRTEAFF. Here the CDR3 DNA reads TGTGCCAGCACCGAGCGGGGGCGGACTGAAGCTTTCTTT.

The chain uses TRBV29-1 and TRBJ1-2, with D perhaps TRBD1 (6 bases). Germline CDR1 SQVTM, CDR2 ANQGSEA. CDR3 length equals 15 residues. The V gene lost 3 bases and the J gene lost 1 base, with 15 bases spanning the gap. CDR3 loop: CSVDRLGQSNYGYTF. Here the CDR3 DNA reads TGCAGCGTTGATAGACTTGGACAGAGTAACTATGGCTACACCTTC. The whole variable domain, filled in from reference TRBV29-1 and TRBJ1-2, reads SAVISQKPSRDICQRGTSLTIQCQVDSQVTMMFWYRQQPGQSLTLIATANQGSEATYESGFVIDKFPISRPNLTFSTLTVSNMSPEDSSIYLCSVDRLGQSNYGYTFGSGTRLTVV.

The chain joins TRBV5-6 to TRBJ1-2, with 7 positions matching TRBD1. The V gene's germline CDR1 is SGHDT and CDR2 YYEEEE. The CDR3 runs 15 residues. V dropped 0 bases and J dropped 5; count of bases not matched to a gene: 7. The CDR3 is CASSLGDSPLYGYTF. The CDR3 DNA reads TGTGCCAGCAGCTTGGGGGACAGTCCCCTATATGGCTACACCTTC.